Following are 27 T cell receptor beta chains from one sample sequenced in a study of blood T cell repertoires in COVID-19. Repertoires were generated with immunoSEQ multiplex PCR, while TCRdb's copy carries only in-frame clones and drops some. This table holds approximately 72,000 clones, roughly 85% found once. The material sequenced was peripheral blood. These receptors were collected from a woman of 80 years or more with active or convalescent COVID-19.

The chain couples TRBV7-8 to TRBJ2-5; D is unclear. The CDR3 is made up of 14 amino acids. V lost 5 bases and J lost 0, with 10 bases in between. Germline CDR1 SGHVS, CDR2 FQNEAQ. This chain's CDR3 is CASSRFDYQETQYF. CDR3 sequence (DNA): TGTGCCAGCAGCCGATTTGACTACCAAGAGACCCAGTACTTC. Drawing the rest from reference TRBV7-8 and TRBJ2-5, the complete variable domain is GAGVSQSPRYKVAKRGQDVALRCDPISGHVSLFWYQQALGQGPEFLTYFQNEAQLDKSGLPSDRFFAERPEGSVSTLKIQRTQQEDSAVYLCASSRFDYQETQYFGPGTRLLVL.

The J gene is TRBJ1-1, the V gene TRBV5-1, with TRBD1 as a possible D gene (6 bases). Germline CDR1 is SGHRS and CDR2 is YFSETQ. The CDR3 has 13 residues. Deletions cut 3 bases from V and 5 bases from J, with 11 bases between. CDR3 amino acids: CASSSGQTTEAFF. DNA of the CDR3: TGCGCCAGCAGCTCAGGACAGACTACTGAAGCTTTCTTT. The variable domain in full, with the rest retrieved from reference TRBV5-1 and TRBJ1-1, is KAGVTQTPRYLIKTRGQQVTLSCSPISGHRSVSWYQQTPGQGLQFLFEYFSETQRNKGNFPGRFSGRQFSNSRSEMNVSTLELGDSALYLCASSSGQTTEAFFGQGTRLTVV.

This clone was seen more than once but under ten times. In DNA, the CDR3 is TGTGCCAGCAGTCGGGACAGGGCCTCAAGTGAGACCCAGTACTTC. This encodes CASSRDRASSETQYF. The chain carries TRBV6-5 and TRBJ2-5; 9 bases are shared with TRBD1. The CDR3 is 15 residues long. J gave up 5 bases and V 5 bases, and 9 bases lay outside the gene matches. The germline CDR1 and CDR2 sequences are MNHEY and SVGAGI.

V and J are TRBV2 and TRBJ2-3; D is ambiguous. V gave up 1 base and J gave up 7 bases, with 6 bases separating them. The CDR3 is made up of 12 amino acids. Germline CDR1 reads SNHLY; CDR2 reads FYNNEI. The CDR3 DNA is TGTGCCAGCAGTGAAGAGCGAAATACGCAGTATTTT. It yields the protein CASSEERNTQYF.

V usage is TRBV18 and J usage is TRBJ2-5; 8 bases are a match to TRBD2. From germline, CDR1 is KGHSH and CDR2 LQKENI. J was trimmed by 3 bases and V by 2 bases; bases with no gene match: 2. The CDR3 spans 14 residues. The chain's CDR3 is CASSPNGGEETQYF. The CDR3 DNA reads as TGTGCCAGCTCACCAAACGGGGGGGAAGAGACCCAGTACTTC.

The V gene is TRBV18, the J gene TRBJ1-2; 7 bases line up with TRBD1. CDR1 is KGHSH, CDR2 LQKENI, per germline. CDR3 length: 13 amino acids. V shed 4 bases, J shed 6 bases, and the junction held 5 bases outside the gene matches. CDR3 sequence: CASSRGTGDGYTF. The CDR3 DNA follows: TGTGCCAGCTCACGGGGAACAGGGGATGGCTACACCTTC.

This chain links TRBV4-3 with TRBJ2-1; TRBD2 agrees at 8 bases. J was trimmed by 7 bases and V by 0 bases; bases with no gene match: 8. Germline V CDR1 and CDR2: LGHNA, YSLEER. The CDR3 length is 16 residues. CDR3 amino acids: CASSQDWRGGRNEQFF. CDR3 nucleotides: TGCGCCAGCAGCCAAGATTGGCGCGGGGGGAGGAATGAGCAGTTCTTC.

The rearrangement links TRBV19 to TRBJ2-1; 11 bases align to TRBD1. Germline CDR1 LNHDA, CDR2 SQIVND (reference sequence). The CDR3 totals 16 residues. V gave up 0 bases and J gave up 6 bases; unmatched junction bases: 4. The DNA of the CDR3 is TGTGCCAGTAGTATAGATCGGGGGACAGGGGGCAATGAGCAGTTCTTC. It yields the protein CASSIDRGTGGNEQFF.

V usage is TRBV7-8 and J usage is TRBJ2-7, with D perhaps matching TRBD2 (6 bases). The CDR3 contains 16 residues. The V end lost 1 base, the J end lost 7 bases, and 20 bases lay between the germline ends. Germline CDR1 SGHVS, CDR2 FQNEAQ. The CDR3 region has the DNA TGTGCCAGCAGCTTAGGATTGGCACTAGCCGATTCGGAGCAGTACTTC. Protein product: CASSLGLALADSEQYF.

V is TRBV21-1 and J is TRBJ2-3; the table's D call of TRBD2 was not tested on the DNA. TRBV21-1 is annotated as a pseudogene. CDR3 length: 15 amino acids. In DNA form, the CDR3 reads TGTGCCAGCAGCAGTGCCGGGGGGCCTATTGGAACGCAGTATTTT. It codes for CASSSAGGPIGTQYF.

This chain joins TRBV19 and TRBJ1-5; TRBD1 matches at 10 bases. Germline V lookup: CDR1 LNHDA, CDR2 SQIVND (reference sequence). V lost 1 base to trimming and J lost 6 bases; unmatched junction nucleotides: 12. The CDR3 runs to 18 residues. CDR3 bases: TGTGCCAGTAGTATAGTTCCCCCATCGGGACAGGGGACTCAGCCCCAGCATTTT. Translation: CASSIVPPSGQGTQPQHF.

This clone was detected only a few times. V is TRBV7-8 and J is TRBJ1-2, with D unclear. Trimming took 5 bases from V and 8 from J, leaving 15 bases between them. From germline, CDR1 is SGHVS and CDR2 FQNEAQ. The CDR3 runs 13 residues. The CDR3 is CASSTGGVRGYTF. The CDR3 DNA reads TGTGCCAGCAGCACGGGAGGTGTTCGGGGCTACACCTTC.

This rearrangement joins TRBV6-1 to TRBJ2-1; D is perhaps TRBD2 (5 bases). The CDR3 extends over 14 amino acids. From germline, CDR1 is MNHNS and CDR2 SASEGT. Trimming left V 2 bases short and J 6 bases short, with 11 bases between. The CDR3 DNA follows: TGTGCCAGCAGTGAATCTCGTAGCGTCAATGAGCAGTTCTTC. Amino acid sequence: CASSESRSVNEQFF.

V is TRBV5-1 and J is TRBJ1-5; no firm D call. V was cut by 5 bases and J by 3 bases, with 15 bases left in between. The CDR3 extends over 15 amino acids. Germline-derived CDR1 and CDR2 are SGHRS and YFSETQ. The CDR3 DNA sequence: TGCGCCAGCAGGGAAAGTACGGGAAACAATCAGCCCCAGCATTTT. Translation gives CASRESTGNNQPQHF.

The chain employs TRBV2 and TRBJ1-1, with a weak D call TRBD1 (6 bases). The V end was cut by 10 bases, the J end by 1 base, with 16 bases between. This CDR3 contains 14 residues. CDR1 and CDR2 (germline): SNHLY, FYNNEI. CDR3 nucleotide sequence: TGTGCCACCCGCTCAACAGGGAAGAACACTGAAGCTTTCTTT. Translation: CATRSTGKNTEAFF.

The chain uses TRBV7-2 and TRBJ2-3, with 8 bases lining up with TRBD2. The CDR3 consists of 15 residues. The trim removed 1 base at V and 4 bases at J, leaving 4 bases unmatched. CDR1 and CDR2 (germline): SGHTA, FQGNSA. CDR3 region: CASSLEYGGADTQYF. The CDR3 DNA reads as TGTGCCAGCAGCTTAGAATACGGGGGGGCAGATACGCAGTATTTT. The entire variable domain, with the rest obtained from reference TRBV7-2 and TRBJ2-3, is as follows: GAGVSQSPSNKVTEKGKDVELRCDPISGHTALYWYRQSLGQGLEFLIYFQGNSAPDKSGLPSDRFSAERTGGSVSTLTIQRTQQEDSAVYLCASSLEYGGADTQYFGPGTRLTVL.

This chain joins TRBV5-1 and TRBJ2-7, with a tentative D call TRBD1 (5 bases). Between the trimmed V and J ends, which lost 1 base and 2 bases, there was a span of 7 bases. Germline V gives CDR1 SGHRS, CDR2 YFSETQ. The CDR3 runs 13 residues. CDR3 amino acids: CASSLQDTYEQYF. In DNA form, the CDR3 reads TGCGCCAGCAGCTTGCAGGACACCTACGAGCAGTACTTC.

This chain connects TRBV6-1 to TRBJ2-2, with a tentative D call TRBD2 (6 bases). This CDR3 is 16 amino acids long. V was clipped by 4 bases and J by 3 bases, with 15 bases between them. Germline loops: CDR1 MNHNS, CDR2 SASEGT. The CDR3 sequence: CASSAAHPGDTGELFF. DNA for the CDR3: TGTGCCAGCAGTGCTGCCCATCCGGGAGACACCGGGGAGCTGTTTTTT.

The chain links TRBV6-4 to TRBJ1-6, with 7 bases matching TRBD1. CDR1 and CDR2 from the germline V gene are MRHNA and SNTAGT. CDR3 length: 15 amino acids. With 2 bases clipped from V and 6 bases from J, the junction kept 4 bases outside the gene matches. The CDR3 nucleotides read TGTGCCAGCAGTGACACGACAGGGCCTAATTCACCCCTCCACTTT. Translating it yields CASSDTTGPNSPLHF.

This chain connects TRBV4-1 to TRBJ2-2; D call uncertain. CDR1 is MGHRA, CDR2 YSYEKL, per germline. The CDR3 runs 17 residues. Trimming removed 4 bases at V and 1 base at J, with 16 bases between. DNA of the CDR3: TGCGCCAGCAGCCGAGCAACAGTAAGATTGAACACCGGGGAGCTGTTTTTT. This encodes CASSRATVRLNTGELFF.

This clone came up once. This chain connects TRBV6-2 or TRBV6-3 to TRBJ1-4, with 9 bases that match TRBD1. CDR1 is MNHEY, CDR2 SVGEGT, per germline. The CDR3 loop spans 14 amino acids. After removal of 6 bases from V and 7 bases from J, the junction contained 6 bases not matched to a gene. CDR3 sequence (DNA): TGTGCCAGCAGCGTGGGACAGGGATTTGAAAAACTGTTTTTT. Its protein product is CASSVGQGFEKLFF.

This clone came up a few times. The genes are TRBV7-8 and TRBJ1-4, with a tentative D call TRBD1 (6 bases). Trimming took 4 bases from V and 7 from J, leaving 13 bases between them. CDR1 is SGHVS and CDR2 is FQNEAQ in the germline V gene. The CDR3 is 14 residues long. The CDR3 nucleotides are TGTGCCAGCAGCTCCAGCAGGGGTGGTGAAAAACTGTTTTTT. It specifies CASSSSRGGEKLFF.

V is TRBV9 and J is TRBJ2-1; tentative D call: TRBD2 (5 bases). The CDR3 is 16 amino acids. Germline V CDR1 and CDR2: SGDLS, YYNGEE. Trimming cost V 2 bases and J 0 bases, with 12 bases left between them. The CDR3: CASSVVGTSSYNEQFF. The CDR3 DNA reads as TGTGCCAGCAGCGTGGTGGGCACTAGCTCCTACAATGAGCAGTTCTTC.

DNA for the CDR3: TGTGCCACCAACCCGGGAGTGGTATCACCCCTCCACTTT. It yields the protein CATNPGVVSPLHF. J is TRBJ1-6 and V is TRBV21-1. TRBV21-1 is a listed pseudogene. The CDR3 loop spans 13 amino acids.

The chain carries TRBV12-3 or TRBV12-4 and TRBJ1-1; D gene ambiguous. V lost 2 bases and J lost 1, with 5 bases in between. This CDR3 has 13 amino acids. This CDR3 is CASSLYRNTEAFF. In DNA, the CDR3 is TGTGCCAGCAGTTTATACAGGAACACTGAAGCTTTCTTT.

As DNA, the CDR3 is TGTGCCAGTAGTAACAGGGGTGCGACTGAAGCTTTCTTT. Its protein is CASSNRGATEAFF. The chain links TRBV19 to TRBJ1-1; 7 bases agree with TRBD1. Germline V gene data show CDR1 as LNHDA and CDR2 as SQIVND (reference sequence). The CDR3 has 13 amino acids. Trimming at V came to 4 bases and at J to 5 bases, leaving 4 bases not matched to a gene. The full variable domain, with the rest looked up from reference TRBV19 and TRBJ1-1, is DGGITQSPKYLFRKEGQNVTLSCEQNLNHDAMYWYRQDPGQGLRLIYYSQIVNDFQKGDIAEGYSVSREKKESFPLTVTSAQKNPTAFYLCASSNRGATEAFFGQGTRLTVV.

This chain links TRBV19 with TRBJ1-4, with D unresolved. Trimming took 11 bases from V and 6 from J, leaving 13 bases between them. The CDR3 sequence is 12 residues long. Germline assignment: CDR1 LNHDA and CDR2 SQIVND (reference sequence). The CDR3 sequence is CAAGRAYEKLFF. The CDR3 coding sequence is TGTGCCGCCGGGAGGGCGTATGAAAAACTGTTTTTT.